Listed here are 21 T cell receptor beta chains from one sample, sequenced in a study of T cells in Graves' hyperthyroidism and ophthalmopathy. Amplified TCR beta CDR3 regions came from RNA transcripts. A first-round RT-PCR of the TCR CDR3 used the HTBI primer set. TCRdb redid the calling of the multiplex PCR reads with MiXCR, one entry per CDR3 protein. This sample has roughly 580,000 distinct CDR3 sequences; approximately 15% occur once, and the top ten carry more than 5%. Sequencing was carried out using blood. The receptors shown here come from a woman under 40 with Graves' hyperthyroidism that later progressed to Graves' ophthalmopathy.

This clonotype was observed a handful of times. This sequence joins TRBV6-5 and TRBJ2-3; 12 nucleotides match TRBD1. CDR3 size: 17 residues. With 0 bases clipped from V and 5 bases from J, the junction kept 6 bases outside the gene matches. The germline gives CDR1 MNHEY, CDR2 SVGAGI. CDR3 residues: CASSYSSGQGALDTQYF. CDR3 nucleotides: TGTGCCAGCAGTTACTCCTCGGGACAGGGGGCTTTAGATACGCAGTATTTT.

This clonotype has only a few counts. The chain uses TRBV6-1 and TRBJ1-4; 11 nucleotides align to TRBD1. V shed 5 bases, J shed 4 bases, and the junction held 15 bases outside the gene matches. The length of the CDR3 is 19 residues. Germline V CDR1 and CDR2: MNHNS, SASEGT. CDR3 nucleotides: TGTGCCAGCAGTCTTCGGACAGGGGGCGTCTCGGGTTATAATGAAAAACTGTTTTTT. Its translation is CASSLRTGGVSGYNEKLFF.

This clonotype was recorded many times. In nucleotides, the CDR3 is TGTGCCAGCAGTTACCGTATGAACACTGAAGCTTTCTTT. Translation: CASSYRMNTEAFF. The V gene is TRBV6-6, the J gene TRBJ1-1, with D hard to call. Trimming removed 2 bases at V and 0 bases at J, with 4 bases between. The CDR3 consists of 13 residues. In germline, CDR1 is MNHNY, CDR2 SVGAGI (reference sequence).

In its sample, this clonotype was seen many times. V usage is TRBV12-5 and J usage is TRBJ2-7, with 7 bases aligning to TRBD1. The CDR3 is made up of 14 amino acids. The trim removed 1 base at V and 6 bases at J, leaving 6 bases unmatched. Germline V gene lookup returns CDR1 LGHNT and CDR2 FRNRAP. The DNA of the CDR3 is TGTGCTAGTGGTTTGGGGGGACAGCCCATCGAGCAGTACTTC. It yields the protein CASGLGGQPIEQYF.

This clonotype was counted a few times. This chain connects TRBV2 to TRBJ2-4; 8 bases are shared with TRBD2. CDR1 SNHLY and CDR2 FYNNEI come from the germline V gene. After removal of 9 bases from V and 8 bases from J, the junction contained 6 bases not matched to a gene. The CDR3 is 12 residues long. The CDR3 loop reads CASREGWDIQYF. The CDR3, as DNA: TGTGCCAGTCGGGAGGGATGGGACATTCAGTACTTC. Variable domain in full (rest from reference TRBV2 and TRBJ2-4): EPEVTQTPSHQVTQMGQEVILRCVPISNHLYFYWYRQILGQKVEFLVSFYNNEISEKSEIFDDQFSVERPDGSNFTLKIRSTKLEDSAMYFCASREGWDIQYFGAGTRLSVL.

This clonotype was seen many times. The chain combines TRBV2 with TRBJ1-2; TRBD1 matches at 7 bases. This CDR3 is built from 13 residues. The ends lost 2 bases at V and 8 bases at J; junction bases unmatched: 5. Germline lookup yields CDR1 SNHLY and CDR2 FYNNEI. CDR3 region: CASSERDREGYTF. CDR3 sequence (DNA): TGTGCCAGCAGTGAACGAGACAGGGAGGGCTACACCTTC.

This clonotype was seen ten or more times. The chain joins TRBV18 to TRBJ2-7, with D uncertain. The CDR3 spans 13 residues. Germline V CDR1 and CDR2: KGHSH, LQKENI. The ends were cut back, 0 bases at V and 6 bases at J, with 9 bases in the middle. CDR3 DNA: TGTGCCAGCTCACCACCCCTGGTTCCCGAGCAGTACTTC. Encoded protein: CASSPPLVPEQYF.

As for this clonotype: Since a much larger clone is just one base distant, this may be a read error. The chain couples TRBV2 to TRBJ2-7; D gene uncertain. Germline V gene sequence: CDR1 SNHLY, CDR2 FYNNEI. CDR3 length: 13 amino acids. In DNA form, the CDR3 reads TGTGGCAGCGCCAACAACAATGGCGACGAGCAGTACTTC. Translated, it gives CGSANNNGDEQYF. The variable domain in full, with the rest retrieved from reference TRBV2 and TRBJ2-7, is EPEVTQTPSHQVTQMGQEVILRCVPISNHLYFYWYRQILGQKVEFLVSFYNNEISEKSEIFDDQFSVERPDGSNFTLKIRSTKLEDSAMYFCGSANNNGDEQYFGPGTRLTVT.

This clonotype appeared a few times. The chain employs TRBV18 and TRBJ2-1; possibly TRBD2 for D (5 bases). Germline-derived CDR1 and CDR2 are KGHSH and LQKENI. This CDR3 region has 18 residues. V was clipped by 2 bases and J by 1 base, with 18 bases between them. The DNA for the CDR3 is TGTGCCAGCTCACCATTTGCCCCTAGAGGAGGTTCCTACAATGAGCAGTTCTTC. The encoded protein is CASSPFAPRGGSYNEQFF. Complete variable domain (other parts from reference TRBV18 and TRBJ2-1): NAGVMQNPRHLVRRRGQEARLRCSPMKGHSHVYWYRQLPEEGLKFMVYLQKENIIDESGMPKERFSAEFPKEGPSILRIQQVVRGDSAAYFCASSPFAPRGGSYNEQFFGPGTRLTVL.

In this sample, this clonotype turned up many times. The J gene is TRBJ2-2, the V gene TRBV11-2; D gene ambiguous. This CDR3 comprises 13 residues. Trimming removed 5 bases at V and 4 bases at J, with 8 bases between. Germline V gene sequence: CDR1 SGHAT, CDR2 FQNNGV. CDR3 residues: CASSPLGTGELFF. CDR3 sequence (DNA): TGTGCCAGCAGCCCTTTGGGCACCGGGGAGCTGTTTTTT. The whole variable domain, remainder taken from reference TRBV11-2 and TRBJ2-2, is EAGVAQSPRYKIIEKRQSVAFWCNPISGHATLYWYQQILGQGPKLLIQFQNNGVVDDSQLPKDRFSAERLKGVDSTLKIQPAKLEDSAVYLCASSPLGTGELFFGEGSRLTVL.

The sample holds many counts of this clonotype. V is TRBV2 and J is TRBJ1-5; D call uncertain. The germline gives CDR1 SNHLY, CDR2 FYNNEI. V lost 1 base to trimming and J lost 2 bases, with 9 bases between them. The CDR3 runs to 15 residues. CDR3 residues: CASSEGGKGNQPQHF. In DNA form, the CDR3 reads TGTGCCAGCAGTGAAGGGGGAAAGGGCAATCAGCCCCAGCATTTT.

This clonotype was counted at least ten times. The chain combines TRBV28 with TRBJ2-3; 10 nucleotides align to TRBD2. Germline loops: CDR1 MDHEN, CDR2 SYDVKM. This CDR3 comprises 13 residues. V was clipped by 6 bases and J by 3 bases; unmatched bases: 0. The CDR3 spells CASRGLATDTQYF. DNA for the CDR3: TGTGCCAGCAGGGGACTAGCGACAGATACGCAGTATTTT.

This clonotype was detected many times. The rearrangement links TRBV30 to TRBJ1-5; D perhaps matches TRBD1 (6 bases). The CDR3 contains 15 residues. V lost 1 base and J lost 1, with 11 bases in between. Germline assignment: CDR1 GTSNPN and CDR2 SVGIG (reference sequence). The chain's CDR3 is CAWSALRGSNQPQHF. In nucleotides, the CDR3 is TGTGCCTGGAGTGCCCTCAGGGGCAGCAATCAGCCCCAGCATTTT.

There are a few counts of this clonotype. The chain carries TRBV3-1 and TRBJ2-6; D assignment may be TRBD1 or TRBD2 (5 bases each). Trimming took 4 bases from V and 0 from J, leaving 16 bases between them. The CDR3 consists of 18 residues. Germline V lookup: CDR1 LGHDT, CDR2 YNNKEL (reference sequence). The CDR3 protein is CASSRGRKLSSGANVLTF. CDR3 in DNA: TGTGCCAGCAGCCGGGGACGGAAGCTTAGCTCTGGGGCCAACGTCCTGACTTTC.

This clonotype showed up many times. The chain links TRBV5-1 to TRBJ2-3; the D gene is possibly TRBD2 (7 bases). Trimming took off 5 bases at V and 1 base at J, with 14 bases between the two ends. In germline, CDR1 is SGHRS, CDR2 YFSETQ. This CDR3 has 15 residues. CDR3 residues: CASSTDGGRTDTQYF. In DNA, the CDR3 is TGCGCCAGCAGTACGGACGGGGGGCGCACAGATACGCAGTATTTT. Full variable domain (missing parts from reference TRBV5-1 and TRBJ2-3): KAGVTQTPRYLIKTRGQQVTLSCSPISGHRSVSWYQQTPGQGLQFLFEYFSETQRNKGNFPGRFSGRQFSNSRSEMNVSTLELGDSALYLCASSTDGGRTDTQYFGPGTRLTVL.

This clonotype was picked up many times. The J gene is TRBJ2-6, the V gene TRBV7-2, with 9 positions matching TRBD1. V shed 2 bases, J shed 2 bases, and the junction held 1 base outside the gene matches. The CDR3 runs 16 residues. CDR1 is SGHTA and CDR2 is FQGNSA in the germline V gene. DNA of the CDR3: TGTGCCAGCAGCTTAAGACAGGGGGCTGGGGCCAACGTCCTGACTTTC. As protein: CASSLRQGAGANVLTF.

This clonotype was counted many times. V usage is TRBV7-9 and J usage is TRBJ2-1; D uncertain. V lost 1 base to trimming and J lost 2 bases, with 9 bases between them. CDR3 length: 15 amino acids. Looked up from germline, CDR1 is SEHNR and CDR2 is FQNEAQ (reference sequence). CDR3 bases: TGTGCCAGCAGCTTAGTGGCCTACCCCTACAATGAGCAGTTCTTC. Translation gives CASSLVAYPYNEQFF. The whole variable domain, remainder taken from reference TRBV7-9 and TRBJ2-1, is DTGVSQNPRHKITKRGQNVTFRCDPISEHNRLYWYRQTLGQGPEFLTYFQNEAQLEKSRLLSDRFSAERPKGSFSTLEIQRTEQGDSAMYLCASSLVAYPYNEQFFGPGTRLTVL.

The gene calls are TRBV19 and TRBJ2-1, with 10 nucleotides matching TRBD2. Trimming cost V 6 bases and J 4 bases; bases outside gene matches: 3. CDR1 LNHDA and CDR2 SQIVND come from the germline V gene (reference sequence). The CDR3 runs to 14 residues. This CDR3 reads CASRQLAGYNEQFF. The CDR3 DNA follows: TGTGCCAGTAGGCAACTAGCGGGGTACAATGAGCAGTTCTTC.

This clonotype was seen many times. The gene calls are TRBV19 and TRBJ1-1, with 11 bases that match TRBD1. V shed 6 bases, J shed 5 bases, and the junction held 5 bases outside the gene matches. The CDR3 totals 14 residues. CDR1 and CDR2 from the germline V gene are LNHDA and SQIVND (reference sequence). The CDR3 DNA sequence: TGTGCCAGTAGGTTGGACAGGGGGCAAACTGAAGCTTTCTTT. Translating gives CASRLDRGQTEAFF.

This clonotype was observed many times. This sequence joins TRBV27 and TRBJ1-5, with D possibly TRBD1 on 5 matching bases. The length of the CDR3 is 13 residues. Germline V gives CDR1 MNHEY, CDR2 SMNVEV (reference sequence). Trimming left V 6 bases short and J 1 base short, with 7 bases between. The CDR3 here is CASRQGSNQPQHF. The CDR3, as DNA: TGTGCCAGCAGGCAGGGCAGCAATCAGCCCCAGCATTTT.

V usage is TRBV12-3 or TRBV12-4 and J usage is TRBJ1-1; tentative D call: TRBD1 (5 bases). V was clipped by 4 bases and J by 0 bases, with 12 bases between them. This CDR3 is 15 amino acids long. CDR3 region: CASSSATAVNTEAFF. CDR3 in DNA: TGTGCCAGCAGTTCAGCGACAGCGGTGAACACTGAAGCTTTCTTT.